The rows below give T cell receptor beta chains drawn from one sample of a study of blood T cell repertoires in COVID-19. Method: immunoSEQ multiplex PCR; TCRdb's copy keeps in-frame clones and lacks some. The repertoire holds 200,000 to 300,000 clones, with roughly 90% as singletons. Material for sequencing was peripheral blood. The receptors derive from a man in his 60s who had recovered from COVID-19. CDR3s include the opening cysteine and the closing phenylalanine or tryptophan. Fields, in order: clone size, D gene, J gene, V gene, CDR3 protein, CDR3 DNA. A D gene is named only where the DNA matches it firmly. Not every row has a clone size; where given, it reads once, few, many or a size class.

NA,TRBD1,TRBJ1-2,TRBV7-9,CASSLDTGAVVYYGYTF,TGTGCCAGCAGCTTAGATACAGGGGCGGTGGTGTACTATGGCTACACCTTC
NA,NA,TRBJ1-2,TRBV3-1/TRBV3-2,CASSPRKGNGYTF,TGTGCCAGCAGCCCCCGGAAGGGGAATGGCTACACCTTC
NA,TRBD1,TRBJ1-2,TRBV28,CASSLRTGLWYGYTF,TGTGCCAGCAGTCTCCGGACAGGGCTTTGGTATGGCTACACCTTC
NA,TRBD2,TRBJ2-5,TRBV9,CASSARNAGGQGETQYF,TGTGCCAGCAGCGCCCGGAACGCGGGGGGCCAGGGGGAGACCCAGTACTTC
once,TRBD2,TRBJ2-2,TRBV27,CASSLYGGAGELFF,TGTGCCAGCAGTTTATACGGGGGGGCCGGGGAGCTGTTTTTT
NA,NA,TRBJ1-5,TRBV3-1/TRBV3-2,CASSQDSSGQPQHF,TGTGCCAGCAGCCAAGATTCGTCCGGTCAGCCCCAGCATTTT
NA,TRBD2,TRBJ2-7,TRBV9,CASSVSATSLEQYF,TGTGCCAGCAGCGTTAGTGCGACTAGCTTAGAGCAGTACTTC
few,NA,TRBJ2-7,TRBV6-5,CASSYSGDGYEQYF,TGTGCCAGCAGTTACTCGGGCGACGGCTACGAGCAGTACTTC
once,NA,TRBJ1-2,TRBV10-3,CAIRQGMGRSNYGYTF,TGTGCCATCAGACAGGGAATGGGAAGGAGTAACTATGGCTACACCTTC
NA,TRBD1,TRBJ2-5,TRBV5-1,CASSGEGRGPETQYF,TGCGCCAGCAGCGGGGAAGGCAGGGGGCCGGAGACCCAGTACTTC
NA,TRBD1,TRBJ2-5,TRBV19,CASSMGQKGVTQYF,TGTGCCAGTAGTATGGGACAGAAGGGAGTGACCCAGTACTTC
few,TRBD1,TRBJ1-1,TRBV19,CASNSQGAPEAFF,TGTGCCAGTAATTCACAGGGGGCCCCTGAAGCTTTCTTT
NA,TRBD1,TRBJ2-4,TRBV5-1,CASSLATGVKNIQYF,TGCGCCAGCAGCTTGGCGACAGGGGTAAAAAACATTCAGTACTTC
NA,TRBD1,TRBJ2-1,TRBV24-1,CATSAGTGFGNEQFF,TGTGCCACCAGCGCCGGGACAGGGTTCGGCAATGAGCAGTTCTTC
NA,NA,TRBJ1-1,TRBV7-6,CASSRDTPKSWTEAFF,TGTGCCAGCAGCCGGGACACTCCTAAATCTTGGACTGAAGCTTTCTTT
few,NA,TRBJ1-2,TRBV28,CASSFPGNNYGYTF,TGTGCCAGCAGTTTCCCAGGGAATAACTATGGCTACACCTTC
NA,TRBD1,TRBJ1-5,TRBV19,CASSGGQGYSRQPQHF,TGTGCCAGTAGTGGGGGACAGGGATATTCAAGACAGCCCCAGCATTTT
once,TRBD2,TRBJ2-5,TRBV3-1/TRBV3-2,CASSHKSGGQETQYF,TGTGCCAGCAGCCATAAAAGCGGGGGCCAAGAGACCCAGTACTTC
NA,TRBD1,TRBJ1-5,TRBV15,CATSRWTGRYQPQHF,TGTGCCACCAGCAGATGGACAGGGCGGTATCAGCCCCAGCATTTT
NA,TRBD2,TRBJ2-7,TRBV4-2,CASSQTTGTRGREQYF,TGTGCCAGCAGCCAAACGACCGGGACTAGAGGGAGAGAGCAGTACTTC
NA,NA,TRBJ1-2,TRBV30,CAWDPGGYGYTF,TGTGCCTGGGACCCCGGGGGCTATGGCTACACCTTC
NA,TRBD2,TRBJ2-5,TRBV7-8,CASSFEKVAGQETQYF,TGTGCCAGCAGCTTCGAGAAGGTAGCGGGGCAAGAGACCCAGTACTTC
NA,NA,TRBJ1-3,TRBV29-1,CSVGQAPGNTIYF,TGCAGCGTTGGCCAGGCACCTGGAAACACCATATATTTT
NA,TRBD1,TRBJ1-2,TRBV5-1,CASSLAGQGLEGYTF,TGCGCCAGCAGCTTGGCGGGACAGGGTCTGGAGGGCTACACCTTC
NA,TRBD1,TRBJ1-1,TRBV5-5,CASRNDRASTEAFF,TGTGCCAGCAGAAACGACAGGGCGTCCACTGAAGCTTTCTTT
NA,NA,TRBJ1-1,TRBV9,CASSAQGPNTEAFF,TGTGCCAGCAGCGCGCAGGGCCCGAACACTGAAGCTTTCTTT
NA,TRBD1,TRBJ1-2,TRBV27,CASRVGQGLYGYTF,TGTGCCAGCAGAGTTGGACAGGGCCTCTATGGCTACACCTTC
NA,TRBD1,TRBJ1-2,TRBV19,CASSITGGDYGYTF,TGTGCCAGTAGTATCACAGGGGGCGACTATGGCTACACCTTC